This T cell receptor beta chain emerged from a study of memory CD4+ T cells and cytomegalovirus serostatus. About the research overall: This sample comes from healthy Belgian adults, fewer than 10 CMV seropositive, about 25 seronegative. Findings and limits, study-wide: Each of roughly 65 CMV-associated TCRbeta sequences occurred in one to five individuals. The CMV-associated TCR signature appears largely within the CD4+ memory repertoire.

The CDR3 totals 17 residues. Per the germline V gene, CDR1 is ENHRY and CDR2 is SYGVKD. V gave up 3 bases and J gave up 4 bases; unmatched junction bases: 13. Note on this clone: The antigen remains unidentified.

Single viable CD3+CD4+CD8-CD45RO+ cells were sorted as the memory CD4+ T cells. Only in-frame clones appear in the TCRdb table, and some are missing; sequencing was by immunoSEQ multiplex PCR. The sample records 35,000 to 55,000 clones, over 60% being singletons. This chain connects TRBV10-3 to TRBJ1-1; TRBD1 agrees at 8 bases. The sample comprised memory CD4+ T cells from blood. The origin of this receptor is an adult in good health and CMV-seronegative. CDR3 DNA sequence: TGTGCCATCAGTGAATGGGGGAAGACAGGGGAGGGCACTGAAGCTTTCTTT. The encoded protein is CAISEWGKTGEGTEAFF.